The rows below give T cell receptor beta chains drawn from one sample of a study of cytomegalovirus exposure and HLA in healthy donors. Clones were read by immunoSEQ multiplex PCR, and TCRdb kept only the in-frame ones, dropping some. The sample has approximately 71,000 clones. The sample consisted of PBMCs. The origin of the receptors is a female donor in good health and CMV-seropositive. Both conserved end residues are part of each CDR3.

TRBV18	13	CASSPPTLDEQFF
TRBV18	13	CASSSTGGGEQYF
TRBV19	14	CASRIAFSSYEQYF
TRBV18	14	CASTGTGGYNEQFF
TRBV6-5	14	CASGFDRVGSGYTF
TRBV7-6	14	CASSSGTAEGKLFF
TRBV7-6	16	CASSLYAGAISYEQYF
TRBV4-3	15	CASSQVSTVAGTQYF
TRBV27	15	CASSLSPRSGNTIYF
TRBV7-8	14	CASSLKEGHQPQHF
TRBV5-1	15	CASSLKAGGPHEQYF
TRBV7-9	17	CASSLIKGLAGTEEQFF
TRBV27	15	CASSSQGTGNTEAFF
TRBV28	15	CASENGGNSGNTIYF
TRBV7-9	15	CASSLRWGGTGELFF
TRBV5-1	14	CAARGQGFNYGYTF